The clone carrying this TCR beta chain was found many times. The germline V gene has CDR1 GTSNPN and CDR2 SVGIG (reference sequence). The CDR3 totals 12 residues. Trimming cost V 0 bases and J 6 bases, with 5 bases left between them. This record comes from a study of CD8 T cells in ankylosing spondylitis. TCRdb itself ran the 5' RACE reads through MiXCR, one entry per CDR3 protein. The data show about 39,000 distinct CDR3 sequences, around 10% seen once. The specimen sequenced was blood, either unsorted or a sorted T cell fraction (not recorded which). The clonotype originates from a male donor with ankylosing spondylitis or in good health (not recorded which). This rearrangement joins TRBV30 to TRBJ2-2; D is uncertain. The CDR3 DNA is TGTGCCTGGAGTGTTGTGGCCGGGGAGCTGTTTTTT. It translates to CAWSVVAGELFF.